Below, 10 T cell receptor beta chains from the same sample are listed, as sequenced in a study of tumor-infiltrating lymphocytes in glioblastoma multiforme. TCRB libraries came from RNA via three nested multiplex PCR rounds. TCRdb analysed the multiplex PCR reads with MiXCR anew, one entry per CDR3 protein. The sample has under 35,000 distinct CDR3 sequences, 61% seen once; the top ten hold around 34%. Sequencing was carried out using brain tumor tissue. The receptors originated from a male donor with glioblastoma.

Only a few counts were recorded for this clonotype. The V call is TRBV5-6, the J call TRBJ2-7; no definite D call. In germline, CDR1 is SGHDT, CDR2 YYEEEE. The CDR3 runs to 11 residues. The V end lost 0 bases, the J end lost 3 bases, and 1 base lay between the germline ends. The CDR3 region has the DNA TGTGCCAGCAGCTTGGGCTACGAGCAGTACTTC. It encodes CASSLGYEQYF.

This clonotype was seen a few times. V and J are TRBV15 and TRBJ1-5; 7 bases match TRBD1. The trim removed 5 bases at V and 2 bases at J, leaving 9 bases unmatched. CDR1 and CDR2 (germline): LNHNV, YYDKDF (reference sequence). This CDR3 comprises 16 residues. The CDR3 spells CATSASTGLGNQPQHF. CDR3 coding DNA: TGTGCCACCAGCGCGTCGACAGGGCTAGGCAATCAGCCCCAGCATTTT.

A note on this clonotype: A much larger clone lies one base from this, so it may be a read error. The chain joins TRBV29-1 to TRBJ1-4; the D gene is possibly TRBD1 (5 bases). V was shortened by 4 bases and J by 8 bases, with 14 bases between the two germline ends. CDR3 length: 13 amino acids. Germline V gene sequence: CDR1 SQVTM, CDR2 ANQGSEA. CDR3 loop: CSVGIWGEEKLFF. The CDR3 DNA reads TGCAGCGTTGGTATCTGGGGGGAAGAAAAACTGTTTTTT.

This clonotype was detected many times. The chain recombines TRBV10-3 with TRBJ2-1, with D possibly being TRBD1 (6 bases). This CDR3 is built from 15 residues. CDR1 is ENHRY, CDR2 SYGVKD, per germline. Trimming stripped 3 bases from V and 4 bases from J, with 13 bases between. The CDR3 nucleotides are TGTGCCATCAGTGACCCAGGGGTGGATTACAATGAGCAGTTCTTC. Amino acids: CAISDPGVDYNEQFF.

This chain links TRBV11-2 with TRBJ2-7, with TRBD2 as a possible D gene (5 bases). The germline V gene has CDR1 SGHAT and CDR2 FQNNGV. With 6 bases removed from V and 2 bases from J, the gap between germline ends came to 14 bases. CDR3 length: 14 amino acids. CDR3 loop: CASRSRASAYEQYF. DNA of the CDR3: TGTGCCAGCAGATCGAGGGCGTCCGCCTACGAGCAGTACTTC.

As regards this clonotype: The conserved phenylalanine or tryptophan normally closing the CDR3 is absent here, so this likely arose from a read error. This chain uses TRBV29-1 with TRBJ1-6; D is ambiguous. The CDR3 is 13 residues long. Trimming left V 4 bases short and J 12 bases short, with 16 bases between. The germline V gene has CDR1 SQVTM and CDR2 ANQGSEA. The CDR3 sequence is CSVARNRELPLHS. The CDR3 bases are TGCAGCGTTGCCAGGAACAGAGAATTACCCCTCCACTCT.

The chain employs TRBV6-1 and TRBJ1-1, with D maybe TRBD1 (5 bases). Germline V CDR1 and CDR2: MNHNS, SASEGT. CDR3 size: 14 residues. Trimming cost V 4 bases and J 5 bases, with 14 bases left between them. CDR3 amino acids: CASSVDGAHTEAFF. The DNA for the CDR3 is TGTGCCAGCAGTGTAGACGGGGCGCATACTGAAGCTTTCTTT.

Remarks on this clonotype: A read error may account for a junction end that differs from germline. The rearrangement joins TRBV4-3 to TRBJ2-2; D is perhaps TRBD1 (6 bases). CDR3 length: 14 residues. The germline gives CDR1 LGHNA, CDR2 YSLEER. The CDR3 here is CASSEDSSTGELFF. CDR3 nucleotide sequence: TGTGCCAGCAGCGAGGACAGTAGCACCGGGGAGCTGTTTTTT.

This chain joins TRBV20-1 and TRBJ2-6, with a possible D match to TRBD2 (5 bases). The CDR3 loop spans 16 amino acids. Trimming removed 3 bases at V and 3 bases at J, with 15 bases between. CDR1 DFQATT and CDR2 SNEGSKA come from the germline V gene (reference sequence). The DNA of the CDR3 is TGCAGTGCTAGCGCGGAGGATTCGGGTGGGGCCAACGTCCTGACTTTC. Amino acid sequence: CSASAEDSGGANVLTF.

This clonotype was picked up one time. The germline gene is not matched at one end of the junction; a read error may be the cause. This sequence joins TRBV4-1 and TRBJ2-1; 8 bases line up with TRBD1. Germline CDR1 reads MGHRA; CDR2 reads YSYEKL. The CDR3 contains 15 residues. DNA of the CDR3: TGCGCAAGCAACCGGGACAGGTCCTCCTACAATGAGCAGTTCTTC. It codes for CASNRDRSSYNEQFF.